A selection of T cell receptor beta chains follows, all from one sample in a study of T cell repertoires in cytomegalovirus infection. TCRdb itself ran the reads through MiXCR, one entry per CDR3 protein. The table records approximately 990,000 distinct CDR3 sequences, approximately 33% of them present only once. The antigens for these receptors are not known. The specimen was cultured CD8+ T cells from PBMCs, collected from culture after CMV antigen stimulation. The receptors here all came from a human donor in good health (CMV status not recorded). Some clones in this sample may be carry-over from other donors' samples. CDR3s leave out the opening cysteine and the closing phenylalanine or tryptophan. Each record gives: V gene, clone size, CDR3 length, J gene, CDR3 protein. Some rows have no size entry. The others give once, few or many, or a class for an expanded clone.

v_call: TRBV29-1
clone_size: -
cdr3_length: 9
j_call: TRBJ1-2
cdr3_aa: SGTGGYGYT

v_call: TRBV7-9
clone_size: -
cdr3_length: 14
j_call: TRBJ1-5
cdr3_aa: ASSSPRDTSNQPQH

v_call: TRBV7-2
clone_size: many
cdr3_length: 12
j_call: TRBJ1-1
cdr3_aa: ASSYPGGGTEAF

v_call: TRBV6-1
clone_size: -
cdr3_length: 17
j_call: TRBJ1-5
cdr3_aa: ASSEWLAEWVGSNQPQH

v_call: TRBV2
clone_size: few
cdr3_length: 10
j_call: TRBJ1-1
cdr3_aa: ASTRLGPEAF

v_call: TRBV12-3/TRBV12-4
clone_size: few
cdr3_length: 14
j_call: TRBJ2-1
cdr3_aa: ASTSAPDRLGHEQF

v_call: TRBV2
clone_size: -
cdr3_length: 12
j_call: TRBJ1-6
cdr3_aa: ASTPREANSPLH

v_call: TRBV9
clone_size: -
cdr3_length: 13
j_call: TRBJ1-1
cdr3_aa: ASSTDRGKNTEAF

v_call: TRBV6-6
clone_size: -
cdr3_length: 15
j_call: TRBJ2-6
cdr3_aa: ASSETDRPSGANVLT

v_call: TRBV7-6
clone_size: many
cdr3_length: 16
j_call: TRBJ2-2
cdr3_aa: ASSLAPGHADLTGELF

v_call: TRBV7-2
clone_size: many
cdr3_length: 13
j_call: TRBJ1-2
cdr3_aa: ASSPRQGPFYGYT

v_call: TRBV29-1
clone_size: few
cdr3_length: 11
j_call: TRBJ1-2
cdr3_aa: SVSGAVDYGYT

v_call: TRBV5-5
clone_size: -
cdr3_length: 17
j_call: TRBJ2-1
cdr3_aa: ASSLAPGDTVALYNEQF

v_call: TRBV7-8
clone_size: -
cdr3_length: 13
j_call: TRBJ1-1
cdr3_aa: ASSLEGPGNTEAF

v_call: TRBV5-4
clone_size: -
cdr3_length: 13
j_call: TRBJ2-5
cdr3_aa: ASSRLAGRYTAQY

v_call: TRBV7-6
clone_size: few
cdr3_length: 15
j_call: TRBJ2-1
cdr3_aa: ASSLISARSSYNEQF

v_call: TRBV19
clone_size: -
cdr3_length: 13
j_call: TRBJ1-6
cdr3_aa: ASSIAAQQNSPLH

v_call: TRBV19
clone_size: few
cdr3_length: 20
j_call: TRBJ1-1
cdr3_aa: ASSMPGAHEKPTRRGHTEAF

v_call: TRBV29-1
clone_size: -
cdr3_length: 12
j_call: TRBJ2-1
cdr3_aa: SVLPGYAYNEQF

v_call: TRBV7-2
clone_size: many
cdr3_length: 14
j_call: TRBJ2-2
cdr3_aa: ASSPDRGPNTGELF

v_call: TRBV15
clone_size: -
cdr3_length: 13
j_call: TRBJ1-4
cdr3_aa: ATSTTRATNEKLF

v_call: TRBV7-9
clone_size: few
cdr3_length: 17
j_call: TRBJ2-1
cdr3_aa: ASSISPGQGVRSDNEQF

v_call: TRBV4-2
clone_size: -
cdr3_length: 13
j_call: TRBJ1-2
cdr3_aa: ASSQDRLLSLGYT

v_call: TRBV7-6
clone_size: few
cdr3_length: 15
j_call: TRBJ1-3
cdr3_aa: ASSSPGQGTSGNTIY

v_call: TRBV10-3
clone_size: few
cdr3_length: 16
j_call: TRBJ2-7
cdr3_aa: AISVQFGAREGTYEQY

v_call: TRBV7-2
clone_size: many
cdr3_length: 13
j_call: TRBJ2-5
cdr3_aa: ASSPTDRTWETQY

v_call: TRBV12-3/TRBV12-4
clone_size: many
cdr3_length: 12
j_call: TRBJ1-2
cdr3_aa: ASSHHRGYYGYT

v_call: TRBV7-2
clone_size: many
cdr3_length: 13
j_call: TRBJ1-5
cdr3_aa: ASSLALRNNQPQH

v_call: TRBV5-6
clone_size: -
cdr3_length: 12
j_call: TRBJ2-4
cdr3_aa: ASSLQRGKYIQY

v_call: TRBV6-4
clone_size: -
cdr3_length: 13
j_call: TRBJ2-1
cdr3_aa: ASRLFSGPYNEQF

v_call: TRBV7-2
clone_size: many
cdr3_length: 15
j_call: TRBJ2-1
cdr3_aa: ASSLDARRGAYNEQF

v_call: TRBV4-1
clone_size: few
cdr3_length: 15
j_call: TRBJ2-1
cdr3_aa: ASSQDSRDRVYNEQF

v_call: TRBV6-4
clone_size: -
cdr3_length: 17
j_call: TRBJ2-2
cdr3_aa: ASSLVGTSGGWNTGELF

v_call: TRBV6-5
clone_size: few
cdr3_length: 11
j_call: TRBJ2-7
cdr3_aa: ASSYNRLYEQY

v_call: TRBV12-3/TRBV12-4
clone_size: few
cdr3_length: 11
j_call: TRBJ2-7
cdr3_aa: ASSRSGAYEQY

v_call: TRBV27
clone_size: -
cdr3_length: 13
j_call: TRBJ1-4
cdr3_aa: ASSTWAGGNEKLF

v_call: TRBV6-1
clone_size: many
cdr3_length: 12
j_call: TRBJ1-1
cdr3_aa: ASYPWPENTEAF

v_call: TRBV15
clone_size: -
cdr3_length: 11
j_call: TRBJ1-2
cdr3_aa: ATSRVGLYGYT

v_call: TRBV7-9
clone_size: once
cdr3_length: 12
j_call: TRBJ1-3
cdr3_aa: ASSHKSSGNTIY

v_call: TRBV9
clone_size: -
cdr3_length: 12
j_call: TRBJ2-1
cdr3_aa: ASNGGLARNEQF

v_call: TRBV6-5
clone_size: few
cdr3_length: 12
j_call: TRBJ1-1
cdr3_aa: ASSYSGRLAEAF

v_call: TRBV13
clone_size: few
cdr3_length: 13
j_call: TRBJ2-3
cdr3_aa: ASSRLAGDTDTQY

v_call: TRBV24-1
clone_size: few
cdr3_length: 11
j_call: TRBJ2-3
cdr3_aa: ATSGRQPDTQY

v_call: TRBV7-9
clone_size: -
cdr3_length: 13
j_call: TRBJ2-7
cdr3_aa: ASSPRGPISYEQY

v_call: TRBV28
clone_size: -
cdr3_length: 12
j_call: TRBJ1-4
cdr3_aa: ASSQGRGGEKLF

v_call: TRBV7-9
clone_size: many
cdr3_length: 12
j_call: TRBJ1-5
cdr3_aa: ASSQTTGNQPQH

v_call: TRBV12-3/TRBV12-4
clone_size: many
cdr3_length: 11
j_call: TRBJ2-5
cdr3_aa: ASSLVVQETQY

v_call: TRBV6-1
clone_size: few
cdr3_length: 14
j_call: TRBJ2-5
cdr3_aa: ASSLSLGQGAETQY

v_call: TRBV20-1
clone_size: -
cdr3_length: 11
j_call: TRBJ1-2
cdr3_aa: SAKTGGEDGYT

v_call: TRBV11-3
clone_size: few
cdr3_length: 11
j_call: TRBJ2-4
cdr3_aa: ASSLSFQNIQY

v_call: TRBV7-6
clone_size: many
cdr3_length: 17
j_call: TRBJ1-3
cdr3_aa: ASSLAQPEGQDYGNTIY

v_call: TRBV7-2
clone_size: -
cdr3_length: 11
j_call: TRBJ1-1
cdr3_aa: ASSLGGWSEAF

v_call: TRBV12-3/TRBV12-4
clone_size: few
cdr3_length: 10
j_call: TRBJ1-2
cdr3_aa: ASSTVYYGYT